A single TCR beta chain is shown here with its context. Its antigen is as yet unknown. Only in-frame clones appear in the TCRdb table, and some are missing; sequencing was by immunoSEQ multiplex PCR. This table holds approximately 710,000 clones, 90% found once. This sample is part of a study of shared clonotypes between healthy human individuals. Study outcomes and limitations: Among donors, clonotype sharing was expected to be affected by sequencing depth.

V was shortened by 5 bases and J by 5 bases, with 15 bases between the two germline ends. CDR3 size: 14 residues. CDR1 MDHEN and CDR2 SYDVKM come from the germline V gene. The sequencing input was memory CD8+ T cells from PBMCs. Noted subset: CD45RO+ cells pooled with CCR7-negative TemRA cells. The chain carries TRBV28 and TRBJ1-1, with no clear D. This clonotype was obtained from a man between 18 and 29 years old in good health. Some clones in this sample may be carry-over from other donors' samples. The CDR3: CASSPPGLLTEAFF. Here the CDR3 DNA reads TGTGCCAGCAGTCCCCCCGGTCTTTTAACTGAAGCTTTCTTT.